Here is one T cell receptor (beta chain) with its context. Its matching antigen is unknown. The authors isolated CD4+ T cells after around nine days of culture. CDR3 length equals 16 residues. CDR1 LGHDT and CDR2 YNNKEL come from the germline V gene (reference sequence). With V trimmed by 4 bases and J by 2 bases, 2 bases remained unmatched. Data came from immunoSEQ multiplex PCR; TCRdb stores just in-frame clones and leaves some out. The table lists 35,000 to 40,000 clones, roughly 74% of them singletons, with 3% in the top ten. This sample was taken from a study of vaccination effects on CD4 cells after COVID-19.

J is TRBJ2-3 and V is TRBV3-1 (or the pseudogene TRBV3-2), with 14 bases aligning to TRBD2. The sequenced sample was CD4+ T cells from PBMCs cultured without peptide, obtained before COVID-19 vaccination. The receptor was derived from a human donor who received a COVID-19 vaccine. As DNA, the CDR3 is TGTGCCAGCAGCCCGACTAGCGGGGGGGCCACAGATACGCAGTATTTT. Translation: CASSPTSGGATDTQYF.